These T cell receptor beta chains were read from a single sample in a study of human T cells and chemical hapten exposure. In TCRdb, the RACE reads were re-called with MiXCR into one record per CDR3 protein. The data hold around 40,000 distinct CDR3 sequences, with roughly 13% observed a single time. The sample here was whole blood, taken in connection with sensitization to the hapten diphenylcyclopropenone (DPC). These TCRs come from a woman aged 40 to 50 with alopecia areata. Some clones in this sample may be carry-over from other donors' samples. The CDR3 runs from the conserved cysteine through the conserved F or W. Each record gives: V gene, D gene, clone size, J gene, CDR3 DNA, CDR3 protein. The D gene is left open where the match is weak. Size is omitted from some rows. Given values are once, few, many or a class for expanded clones.

>TRBV28|TRBD1|few|TRBJ1-1
TGTGCCAGCTCGGGACAGGGGGCGCCGGGCACTGAAGCTTTCTTT
CASSGQGAPGTEAFF
>TRBV2|.|few|TRBJ1-5
TGTGCCAGCGGACTACAGGGTAATCAGCCCCAGCATTTT
CASGLQGNQPQHF
>TRBV10-2|.|.|TRBJ2-5
TGCGCCACCCGGGGGCGGGAGTCTGTGGAGACCCAGTACTTC
CATRGRESVETQYF
>TRBV7-2|.|many|TRBJ2-3
TGTGCCAGCAGCTTGACGACTAGCACAGATACGCAGTATTTT
CASSLTTSTDTQYF
>TRBV28|.|.|TRBJ1-5
TGTGCCAGCAGTTTATATTCAGGCGCCGATTCTTCCCAGCATTTT
CASSLYSGADSSQHF
>TRBV20-1|.|.|TRBJ1-2
TGCAGTGGGCGGGGGCATTACTATGGCTACACCTTC
CSGRGHYYGYTF
>TRBV12-3/TRBV12-4|TRBD2|many|TRBJ2-1
TGTGCCAGCAGAGAGACTAGCCTGAGAGGGAATGAGCAGTTCTTC
CASRETSLRGNEQFF
>TRBV20-1|.|many|TRBJ2-5
TGCAGTGCCTTGCCGTGGGCAGGGCGAGAGACCCAGTACTTC
CSALPWAGRETQYF
>TRBV9|TRBD1|many|TRBJ1-6
TGTGCCAGCAGCCCGGACAGGGGGTCTAATAATTCACCCCTCCACTTT
CASSPDRGSNNSPLHF
>TRBV5-1|.|few|TRBJ2-5
TGCGCCAGCAGCTTGTGGGAGAAAGAGACCCAGTACTTC
CASSLWEKETQYF
>TRBV11-2|TRBD1|.|TRBJ1-1
TGTGCCAGCAGCCCCCTCCTCGGCAGGGGGCATACTGAAGCTTTCTTT
CASSPLLGRGHTEAFF
>TRBV6-1|.|.|TRBJ2-3
TGTGCCAGCATTTATAGGCCGCGACCGACAGATACGCAGTATTTT
CASIYRPRPTDTQYF
>TRBV25-1|.|.|TRBJ2-1
TGTGCCAGCCTCAAGGGGGATGAGCAGTTCTTC
CASLKGDEQFF
>TRBV29-1|.|.|TRBJ2-7
TGCAGCGTTGGCACCCTCCGGGACCGCACGTGGGAGCAGTACTTC
CSVGTLRDRTWEQYF
>TRBV12-3/TRBV12-4|TRBD2|many|TRBJ2-3
TGTGCCAGCAGGGGACTAGCAGATACGCAGTATTTT
CASRGLADTQYF
>TRBV7-3|.|.|TRBJ2-1
TGTGCCAGCAGCTTAAGCCTCGGATCCTACAATGAGCAGTTCTTC
CASSLSLGSYNEQFF
>TRBV30|TRBD2|few|TRBJ2-1
TGTGCCTGGAGCGCCCTCGGGCTAGCGGGAGAAGTAGAGCAGTTCTTC
CAWSALGLAGEVEQFF
>TRBV5-4|.|many|TRBJ1-5
TGTGCCAGCAGCGTAACAGGGAATAGCAATCAGCCCCAGCATTTT
CASSVTGNSNQPQHF
>TRBV7-6|.|medium-sized|TRBJ1-5
TGTGCCAGCAGCTTGGGACTCAATCAGCCCCAGCATTTT
CASSLGLNQPQHF
>TRBV7-2|.|few|TRBJ2-6
TGTGCCAGCAGCCTCGACGGGGCCAACGTCCTGACTTTC
CASSLDGANVLTF